This passage covers 2 T cell receptor beta chains from one sample sequenced in a study of blood T cells in healthy people across ages. The second PCR ran about 6 to 12 cycles with a sample-barcoded 5' primer and J-beta primers. A single record per CDR3 protein comes from TCRdb applying MiXCR to the 5' RACE reads. The repertoire holds roughly 800,000 distinct CDR3 sequences, with about 55% as singletons. Sequenced sample: blood. The receptors derive from a man aged 80 or over in good health.

This clonotype has more than one count but fewer than ten. The rearrangement uses TRBV7-9 and TRBJ2-1; TRBD1 matches at 8 bases. The V gene end was trimmed by 1 base and the J gene end by 7 bases; junction bases not matched to a gene: 6. The CDR3 contains 15 residues. Germline CDR1 is SEHNR and CDR2 is FQNEAQ (reference sequence). The CDR3, as DNA: TGTGCCAGCAGCTTAGTGGGCAGGGGGCAGAATGAGCAGTTCTTC. Translated, it gives CASSLVGRGQNEQFF.

This rearrangement joins TRBV29-1 to TRBJ2-5; D gene ambiguous. Trimming removed 4 bases from V and 5 bases from J, with 5 bases in between. Germline values: CDR1 SQVTM, CDR2 ANQGSEA. The CDR3 consists of 10 residues. CDR3 amino acids: CSVGSETQYF. The CDR3 bases are TGCAGCGTTGGGAGTGAGACCCAGTACTTC.